Each of the 5 T cell receptor beta chains below was sequenced from the same sample in a study of cytomegalovirus exposure and HLA in healthy donors. The study ran its PCR with 60 Vbeta and 13 Jbeta primers. The protocol was immunoSEQ multiplex PCR, while the TCRdb copy is restricted to in-frame clones and leaves out a portion. The data show about 150,000 clones, just under 70% seen once. The sequenced sample consisted of PBMCs. These receptors came from a man in his sixties in good health and CMV-seronegative.

The chain links TRBV29-1 to TRBJ2-7; 7 positions agree with TRBD1. Losses at the gene ends were 6 bases for V and 3 bases for J; bases not matched to a gene: 8. This CDR3 spans 13 amino acids. Germline V gene lookup returns CDR1 SQVTM and CDR2 ANQGSEA. As DNA, the CDR3 is TGCAGCGTAGGGACAGCCCCGGGCTACGAGCAGTACTTC. This translates into CSVGTAPGYEQYF.

This clone has a handful of counts. The chain employs TRBV5-1 and TRBJ2-7; 13 bases line up with TRBD2. J gave up 7 bases and V 3 bases, and 7 bases lay outside the gene matches. Per germline, CDR1 SGHRS and CDR2 YFSETQ. The CDR3 has 15 residues. The CDR3 loop is CASSSGLAGVGEQYF. The CDR3 nucleotides read TGCGCCAGCAGCTCAGGACTAGCGGGAGTCGGGGAGCAGTACTTC. The full variable domain, with the rest looked up from reference TRBV5-1 and TRBJ2-7, is KAGVTQTPRYLIKTRGQQVTLSCSPISGHRSVSWYQQTPGQGLQFLFEYFSETQRNKGNFPGRFSGRQFSNSRSEMNVSTLELGDSALYLCASSSGLAGVGEQYFGPGTRLTVT.

This clone was seen more than once but under ten times. The genes are TRBV7-2 and TRBJ1-1, with a weak D call TRBD1 (6 bases). The V gene lost 1 base and the J gene lost 6 bases, with 9 bases spanning the gap. The CDR3 spans 13 residues. Germline V gene lookup returns CDR1 SGHTA and CDR2 FQGNSA. The CDR3 region has the DNA TGTGCCAGCAGCTTAGAACGACAGGCTGAAGCTTTCTTT. Translating gives CASSLERQAEAFF. Full variable domain (outside the CDR3, taken from reference TRBV7-2 and TRBJ1-1): GAGVSQSPSNKVTEKGKDVELRCDPISGHTALYWYRQSLGQGLEFLIYFQGNSAPDKSGLPSDRFSAERTGGSVSTLTIQRTQQEDSAVYLCASSLERQAEAFFGQGTRLTVV.

This chain uses TRBV7-6 with TRBJ1-1; D is perhaps TRBD1 (6 bases). The CDR3 sequence is 14 residues long. The germline V gene encodes CDR1 SGHVS and CDR2 FNYEAQ. V was trimmed by 3 bases and J by 6 bases, leaving 14 bases between them. The CDR3 coding sequence is TGTGCCAGCAGCTTCTCAAGGGGGAGCCCTGAAGCTTTCTTT. It is translated as CASSFSRGSPEAFF.

Here the CDR3 reads CASRSPRVGETQYF. In nucleotides, the CDR3 is TGTGCCAGCAGGTCTCCCAGGGTTGGGGAGACCCAGTACTTC. The V gene is TRBV11-2, the J gene TRBJ2-5, with a possible D match to TRBD1 (5 bases). The CDR3 length is 14 residues. Germline loops: CDR1 SGHAT, CDR2 FQNNGV. V was cut by 6 bases and J by 5 bases, with 16 bases left in between.